This T cell receptor beta chain was captured in a study of blood T cell repertoires in COVID-19. Libraries were prepared by immunoSEQ multiplex PCR; TCRdb keeps only in-frame clonotypes and omits some of them. This sample has 350,000 to 400,000 clones, with over 75% found just once. Either two negative PCRs, clearance, or symptom resolution qualified Cohort 3 donors as recovered. CDR3 length: 18 residues. The germline gives CDR1 LGHNA, CDR2 YNFKEQ. With 4 bases clipped from V and 1 base from J, the junction kept 13 bases outside the gene matches. The sample taken for sequencing was PBMCs or T cells enriched from blood (not recorded which). The receptor was isolated from a man aged 18 to 30 who had recovered from COVID-19. The chain uses TRBV4-2 and TRBJ1-5; 7 bases align to TRBD1. CDR3 amino acids: CASSPLLQGGRSNQPQHF. CDR3 DNA: TGTGCCAGCAGCCCACTTCTCCAGGGGGGACGGAGCAATCAGCCCCAGCATTTT.